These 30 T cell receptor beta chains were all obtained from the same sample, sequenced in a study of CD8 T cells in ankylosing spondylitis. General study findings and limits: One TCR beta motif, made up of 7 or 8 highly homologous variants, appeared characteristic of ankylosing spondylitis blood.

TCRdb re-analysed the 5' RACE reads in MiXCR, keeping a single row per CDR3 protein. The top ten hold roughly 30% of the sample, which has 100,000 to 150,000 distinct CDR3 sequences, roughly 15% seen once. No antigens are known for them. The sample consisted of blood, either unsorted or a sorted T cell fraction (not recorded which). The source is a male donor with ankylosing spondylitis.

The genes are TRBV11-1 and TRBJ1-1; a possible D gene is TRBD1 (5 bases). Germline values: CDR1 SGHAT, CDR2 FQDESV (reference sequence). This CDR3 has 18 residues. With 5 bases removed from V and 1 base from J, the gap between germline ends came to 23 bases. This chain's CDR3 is CASSPGVGEGMGNTEAFF. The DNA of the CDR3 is TGTGCCAGCAGCCCCGGGGTCGGGGAGGGGATGGGGAACACTGAAGCTTTCTTT.

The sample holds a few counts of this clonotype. Here the CDR3 DNA reads TGCAGCGTTGAGGGCAGGGGTGGCTATGGCTACACCTTC. Its translation is CSVEGRGGYGYTF. V usage is TRBV29-1 and J usage is TRBJ1-2; tentatively, D is TRBD1 (6 bases). Germline CDR1 is SQVTM and CDR2 is ANQGSEA. CDR3 length: 13 amino acids. V lost 3 bases and J lost 4, with 12 bases in between.

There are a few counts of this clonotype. The CDR3 DNA reads TGTGCCAGCAGCGACCAGCAGGCCGGGGTCGACACCGGGGAGCTGTTTTTT. Protein product: CASSDQQAGVDTGELFF. The chain uses TRBV9 and TRBJ2-2; weak D call: TRBD2 (5 bases). CDR1 SGDLS and CDR2 YYNGEE come from the germline V gene. V was pared by 3 bases and J by 3 bases, with 18 bases between. This CDR3 spans 17 amino acids. Variable domain in full (rest from reference TRBV9 and TRBJ2-2): DSGVTQTPKHLITATGQRVTLRCSPRSGDLSVYWYQQSLDQGLQFLIQYYNGEERAKGNILERFSAQQFPDLHSELNLSSLELGDSALYFCASSDQQAGVDTGELFFGEGSRLTVL.

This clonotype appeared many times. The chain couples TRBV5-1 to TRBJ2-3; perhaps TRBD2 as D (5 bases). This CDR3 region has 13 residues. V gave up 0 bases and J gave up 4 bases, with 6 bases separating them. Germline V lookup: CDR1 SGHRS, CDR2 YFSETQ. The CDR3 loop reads CASSLEGADTQYF. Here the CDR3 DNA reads TGCGCCAGCAGCTTGGAGGGAGCAGATACGCAGTATTTT.

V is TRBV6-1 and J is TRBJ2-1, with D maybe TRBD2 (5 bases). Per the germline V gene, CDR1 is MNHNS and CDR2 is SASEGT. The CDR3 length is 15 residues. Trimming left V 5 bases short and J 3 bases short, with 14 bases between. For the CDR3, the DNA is TGTGCCAGCAGTCCGGGCTTAGAGGGCTACAATGAGCAGTTCTTC. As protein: CASSPGLEGYNEQFF.

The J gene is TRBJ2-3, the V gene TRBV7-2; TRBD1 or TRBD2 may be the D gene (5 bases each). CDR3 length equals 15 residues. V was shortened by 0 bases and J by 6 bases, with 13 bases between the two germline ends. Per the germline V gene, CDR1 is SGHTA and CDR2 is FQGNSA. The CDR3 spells CASSLARGRSDTQYF. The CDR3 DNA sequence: TGTGCCAGCAGCTTAGCCCGGGGCCGGTCGGATACGCAGTATTTT.

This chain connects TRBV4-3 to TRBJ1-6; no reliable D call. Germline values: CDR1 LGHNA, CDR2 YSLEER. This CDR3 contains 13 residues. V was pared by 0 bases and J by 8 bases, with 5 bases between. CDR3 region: CASSQELYSPLHF. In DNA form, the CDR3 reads TGCGCCAGCAGCCAAGAGTTGTATTCACCCCTCCACTTT.

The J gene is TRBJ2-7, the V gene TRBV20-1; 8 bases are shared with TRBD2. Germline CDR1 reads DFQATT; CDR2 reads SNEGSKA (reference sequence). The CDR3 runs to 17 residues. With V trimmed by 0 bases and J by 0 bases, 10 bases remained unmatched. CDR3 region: CSARETGLAGPSYEQYF. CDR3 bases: TGCAGTGCTAGAGAAACTGGGCTAGCGGGTCCCTCCTACGAGCAGTACTTC.

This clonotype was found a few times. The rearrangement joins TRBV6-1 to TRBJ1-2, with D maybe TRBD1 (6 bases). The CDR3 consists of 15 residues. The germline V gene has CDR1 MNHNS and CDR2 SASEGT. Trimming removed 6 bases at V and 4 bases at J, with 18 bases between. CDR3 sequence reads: CASRTDSQLFYGYTF. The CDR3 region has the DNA TGTGCCAGCAGGACGGACAGCCAACTATTCTATGGCTACACCTTC.

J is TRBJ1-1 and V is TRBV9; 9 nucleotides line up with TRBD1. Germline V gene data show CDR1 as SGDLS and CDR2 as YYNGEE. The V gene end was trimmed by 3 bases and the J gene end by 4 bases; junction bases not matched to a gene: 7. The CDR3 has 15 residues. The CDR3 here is CASSASDRGVTEAFF. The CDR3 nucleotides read TGTGCCAGCAGCGCGTCAGACAGGGGGGTCACTGAAGCTTTCTTT.

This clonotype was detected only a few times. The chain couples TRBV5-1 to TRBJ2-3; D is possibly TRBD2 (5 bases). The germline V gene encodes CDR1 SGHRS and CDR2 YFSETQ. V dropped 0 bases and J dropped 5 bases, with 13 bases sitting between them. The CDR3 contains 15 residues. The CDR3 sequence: CASSLDGLREDTQYF. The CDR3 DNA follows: TGCGCCAGCAGCTTGGATGGTTTGAGGGAAGATACGCAGTATTTT.

CDR3 sequence: CASSYSYGYSYEQYF. For the CDR3, the DNA is TGTGCCAGCAGTTACTCGTACGGCTACTCCTACGAGCAGTACTTC. The chain joins TRBV6-5 to TRBJ2-7; no firm D call. The V and J ends lost 0 bases and 0 bases respectively, with 9 bases between them. The CDR3 covers 15 residues. The germline V gene has CDR1 MNHEY and CDR2 SVGAGI.

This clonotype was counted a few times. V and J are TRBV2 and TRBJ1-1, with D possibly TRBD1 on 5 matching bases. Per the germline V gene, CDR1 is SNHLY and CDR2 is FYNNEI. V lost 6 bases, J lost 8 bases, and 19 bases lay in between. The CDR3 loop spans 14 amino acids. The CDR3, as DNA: TGTGCCAGCAGAGACCGAGGGGTGGGCAACGAAGCTTTCTTT. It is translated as CASRDRGVGNEAFF.

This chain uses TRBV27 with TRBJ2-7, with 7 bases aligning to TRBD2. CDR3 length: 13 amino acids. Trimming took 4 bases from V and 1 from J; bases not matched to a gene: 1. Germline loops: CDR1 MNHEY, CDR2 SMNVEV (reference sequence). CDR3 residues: CASSSGRSYEQYF. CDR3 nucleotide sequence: TGTGCCAGCAGTTCCGGGAGGTCCTACGAGCAGTACTTC.

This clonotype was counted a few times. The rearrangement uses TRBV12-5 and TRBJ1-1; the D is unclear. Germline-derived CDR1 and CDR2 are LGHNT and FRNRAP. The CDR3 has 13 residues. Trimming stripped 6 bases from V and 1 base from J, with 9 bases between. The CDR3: CASGPGGNTEAFF. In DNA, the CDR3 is TGTGCTAGTGGCCCGGGAGGGAACACTGAAGCTTTCTTT.

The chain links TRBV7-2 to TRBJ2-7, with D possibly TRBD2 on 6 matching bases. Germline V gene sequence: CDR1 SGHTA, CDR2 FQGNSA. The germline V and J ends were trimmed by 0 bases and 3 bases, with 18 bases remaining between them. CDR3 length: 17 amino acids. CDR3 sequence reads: CASSLAGGGVVYYEQYF. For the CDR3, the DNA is TGTGCCAGCAGCTTAGCTGGCGGCGGGGTGGTCTACTACGAGCAGTACTTC.

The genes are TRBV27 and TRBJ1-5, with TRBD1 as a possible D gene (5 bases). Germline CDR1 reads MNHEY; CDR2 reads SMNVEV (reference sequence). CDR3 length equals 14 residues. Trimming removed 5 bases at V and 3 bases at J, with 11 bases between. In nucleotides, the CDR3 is TGTGCCAGCAGTCCGGGGCAGATCAATCAGCCCCAGCATTTT. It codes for CASSPGQINQPQHF.

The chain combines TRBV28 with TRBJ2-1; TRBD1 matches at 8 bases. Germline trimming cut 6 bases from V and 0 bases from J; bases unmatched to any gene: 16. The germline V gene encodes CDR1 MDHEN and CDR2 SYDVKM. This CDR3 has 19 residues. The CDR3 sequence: CASSTPLLDRGGSYNEQFF. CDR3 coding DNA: TGTGCCAGCAGCACTCCCCTCCTCGACAGGGGAGGCTCCTACAATGAGCAGTTCTTC.

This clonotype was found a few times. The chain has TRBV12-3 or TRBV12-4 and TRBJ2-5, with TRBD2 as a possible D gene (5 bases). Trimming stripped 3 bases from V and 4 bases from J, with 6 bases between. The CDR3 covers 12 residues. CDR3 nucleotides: TGTGCCAGCAGTTTCGAGGGAGAGACCCAGTACTTC. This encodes CASSFEGETQYF.

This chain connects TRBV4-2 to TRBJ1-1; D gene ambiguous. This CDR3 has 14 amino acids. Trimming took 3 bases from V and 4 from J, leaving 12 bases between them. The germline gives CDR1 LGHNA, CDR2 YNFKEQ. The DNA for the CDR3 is TGTGCCAGCAGCCAGGCCGGGAGCAGCACTGAAGCTTTCTTT. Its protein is CASSQAGSSTEAFF.

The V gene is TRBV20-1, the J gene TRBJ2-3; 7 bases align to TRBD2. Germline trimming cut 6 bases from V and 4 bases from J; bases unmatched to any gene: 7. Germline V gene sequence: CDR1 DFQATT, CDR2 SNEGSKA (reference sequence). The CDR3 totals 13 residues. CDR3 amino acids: CSAPRGFPDTQYF. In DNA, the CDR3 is TGCAGTGCACCGCGGGGGTTTCCAGATACGCAGTATTTT.

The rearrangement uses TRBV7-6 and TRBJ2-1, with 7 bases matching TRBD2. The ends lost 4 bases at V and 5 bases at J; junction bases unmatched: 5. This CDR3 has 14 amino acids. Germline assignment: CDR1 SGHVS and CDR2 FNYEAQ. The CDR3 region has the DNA TGTGCCAGCAGCTCAGGACTAGGGGACAATGAGCAGTTCTTC. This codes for CASSSGLGDNEQFF.

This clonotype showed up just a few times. The CDR3 bases are TGTGCCAGCAGCGTCGGACTAGCGGCAACAGATACGCAGTATTTT. It specifies CASSVGLAATDTQYF. The V gene is TRBV7-9, the J gene TRBJ2-3; TRBD2 matches at 10 bases. Germline V gene data show CDR1 as SEHNR and CDR2 as FQNEAQ (reference sequence). The CDR3 is made up of 15 amino acids. J was trimmed by 3 bases and V by 5 bases; bases with no gene match: 5.

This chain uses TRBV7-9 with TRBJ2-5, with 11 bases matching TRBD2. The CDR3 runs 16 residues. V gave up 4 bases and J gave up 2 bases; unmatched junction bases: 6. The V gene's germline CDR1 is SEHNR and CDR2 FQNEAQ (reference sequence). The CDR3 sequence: CASSSWTSGLQETQYF. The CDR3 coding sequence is TGTGCCAGCAGCTCCTGGACTAGCGGGTTGCAAGAGACCCAGTACTTC.

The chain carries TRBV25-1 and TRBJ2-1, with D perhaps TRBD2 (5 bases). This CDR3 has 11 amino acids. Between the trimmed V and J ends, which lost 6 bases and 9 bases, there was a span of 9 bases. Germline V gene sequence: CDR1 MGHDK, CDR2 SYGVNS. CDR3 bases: TGTGCCAGCAGATCGGGGTCTGAGCAGTTCTTC. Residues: CASRSGSEQFF.

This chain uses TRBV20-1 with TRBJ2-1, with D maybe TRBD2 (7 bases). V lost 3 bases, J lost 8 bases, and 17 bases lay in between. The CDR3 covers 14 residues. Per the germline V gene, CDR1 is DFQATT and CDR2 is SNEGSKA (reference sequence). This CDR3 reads CSASYGRGGDEQFF. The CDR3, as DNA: TGCAGTGCTAGCTATGGCAGGGGAGGGGATGAGCAGTTCTTC.

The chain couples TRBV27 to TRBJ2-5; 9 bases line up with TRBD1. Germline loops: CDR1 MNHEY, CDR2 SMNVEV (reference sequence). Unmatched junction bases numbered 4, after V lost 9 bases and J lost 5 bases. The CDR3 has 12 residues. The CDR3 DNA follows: TGTGCCAGTAAGACAGGGGGGGAGACCCAGTACTTC. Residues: CASKTGGETQYF.

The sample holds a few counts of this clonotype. This chain's CDR3 is CSARTGLAGAKTGELFF. CDR3 coding DNA: TGCAGTGCTAGAACTGGACTAGCGGGAGCCAAGACCGGGGAGCTGTTTTTT. This sequence joins TRBV20-1 and TRBJ2-2, with 13 bases aligning to TRBD2. CDR3 length: 17 amino acids. The J segment lost 5 bases and the V segment lost 2 bases, leaving 8 bases of the junction unmatched. Germline lookup yields CDR1 DFQATT and CDR2 SNEGSKA (reference sequence).

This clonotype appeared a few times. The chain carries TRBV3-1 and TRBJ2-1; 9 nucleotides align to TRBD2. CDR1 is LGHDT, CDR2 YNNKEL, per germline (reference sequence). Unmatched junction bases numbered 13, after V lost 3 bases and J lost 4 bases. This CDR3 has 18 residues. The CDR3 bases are TGTGCCAGCAGCCACCCTCCCCATAGCGGGAGTACTTACAATGAGCAGTTCTTC. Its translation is CASSHPPHSGSTYNEQFF.

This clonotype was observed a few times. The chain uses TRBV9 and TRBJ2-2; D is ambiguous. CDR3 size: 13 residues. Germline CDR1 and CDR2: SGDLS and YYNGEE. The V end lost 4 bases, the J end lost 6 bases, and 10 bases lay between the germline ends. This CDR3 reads CASSPTLPGELFF. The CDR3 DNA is TGTGCCAGCAGCCCAACCCTGCCCGGGGAGCTGTTTTTT.